One sample yielded the 20 T cell receptor beta chains listed below, sequenced in a study of regulatory dendritic cells for organ transplantation (dated by TCRdb to the late 2010s). Their cognate antigens are unknown. The library was built by means of the immunoSEQ multiplex PCR assay. Held by TCRdb, this immuneACCESS table contains in-frame sequences only and omits some clones. Under half of the omission traces to an unresolved V gene where checked; the cause of the rest is unknown. The sample table records 12,000 or so clones; 74% of these occur just once. 0.63% of the sample comes from the top ten. Sorted T cell subsets were CFSE-labeled and co-cultured for five to six days with allogeneic regulatory or mature dendritic cells at a 1:10 DC:T ratio. The sequenced sample consisted of naive CD4+ T cells from blood cultured with regulatory dendritic cells. What this sample's cell subset or site label stands for: CD45RA+ naive T cells. The receptors derive from a human donor in good health.

V is TRBV7-9 and J is TRBJ1-1; tentatively, D is TRBD1 (6 bases). Germline CDR1 is SEHNR and CDR2 is FQNEAQ (reference sequence). This CDR3 has 15 amino acids. V lost 5 bases, J lost 4 bases, and 17 bases lay in between. DNA of the CDR3: TGTGCCAGCAGCCCCCAACAGGGATTTGGCACTGAAGCTTTCTTT. It translates to CASSPQQGFGTEAFF.

The chain combines TRBV19 with TRBJ1-1; 7 bases match TRBD1. This CDR3 region has 16 residues. In germline, CDR1 is LNHDA, CDR2 SQIVND (reference sequence). J gave up 0 bases and V 7 bases, and 11 bases lay outside the gene matches. CDR3 protein: CASKAHRGNMNTEAFF. The CDR3 DNA is TGTGCCAGTAAGGCCCACAGGGGTAACATGAACACTGAAGCTTTCTTT. The variable domain in full, completed from reference TRBV19 and TRBJ1-1, reads DGGITQSPKYLFRKEGQNVTLSCEQNLNHDAMYWYRQDPGQGLRLIYYSQIVNDFQKGDIAEGYSVSREKKESFPLTVTSAQKNPTAFYLCASKAHRGNMNTEAFFGQGTRLTVV.

The V and J genes are TRBV9 and TRBJ1-1; weak D call: TRBD1 (6 bases). The CDR3 consists of 12 residues. V lost 3 bases to trimming and J lost 5 bases, with 8 bases between them. Germline CDR1 SGDLS, CDR2 YYNGEE. The CDR3 nucleotides read TGTGCCAGCAGCGCCACAGGGACTGAAGCTTTCTTT. This translates into CASSATGTEAFF. The whole variable domain, remainder taken from reference TRBV9 and TRBJ1-1, is DSGVTQTPKHLITATGQRVTLRCSPRSGDLSVYWYQQSLDQGLQFLIQYYNGEERAKGNILERFSAQQFPDLHSELNLSSLELGDSALYFCASSATGTEAFFGQGTRLTVV.

About this clone itself: A junction end diverges from the germline sequence, so it may reflect a read error. The CDR3 coding sequence is TGTGCCAGCAGAGAAGGACTAGCGGCCTCTTACGAGCAGTACTTC. This translates into CASREGLAASYEQYF. This rearrangement joins TRBV2 to TRBJ2-7; the match to TRBD2 covers 10 bases. The CDR3 has 15 amino acids. Germline V gene lookup returns CDR1 SNHLY and CDR2 FYNNEI. The full variable domain, with the rest looked up from reference TRBV2 and TRBJ2-7, is EPEVTQTPSHQVTQMGQEVILRCVPISNHLYFYWYRQILGQKVEFLVSFYNNEISEKSEIFDDQFSVERPDGSNFTLKIRSTKLEDSAMYFCASREGLAASYEQYFGPGTRLTVT.

J is TRBJ2-4 and V is TRBV7-2; D not resolved. Germline CDR1 SGHTA, CDR2 FQGNSA. Between the trimmed V and J ends, which lost 6 bases and 1 base, there was a span of 10 bases. The CDR3 is 14 residues long. CDR3 sequence (DNA): TGTGCCAGCAGTCCGGGTAACGCCAAAAACATTCAGTACTTC. Protein sequence: CASSPGNAKNIQYF.

The chain carries TRBV5-6 and TRBJ2-7, with 9 bases lining up with TRBD1. V gave up 0 bases and J gave up 0 bases; unmatched junction bases: 4. Germline CDR1 is SGHDT and CDR2 is YYEEEE. The CDR3 spans 16 residues. The CDR3 DNA is TGTGCCAGCAGCTTGGCCGGGACAGGGAGCTCCTACGAGCAGTACTTC. As protein: CASSLAGTGSSYEQYF.

This chain links TRBV19 with TRBJ1-1; 7 positions match TRBD1. V lost 1 base to trimming and J lost 1 base; unmatched junction nucleotides: 9. This CDR3 comprises 17 residues. Germline assignment: CDR1 LNHDA and CDR2 SQIVND (reference sequence). The CDR3 reads CASSIGGGWEKNTEAFF. The CDR3 region has the DNA TGTGCCAGTAGTATAGGAGGGGGCTGGGAGAAGAACACTGAAGCTTTCTTT.

The chain uses TRBV6-4 and TRBJ2-7; 7 bases are a match to TRBD1. CDR1 MRHNA and CDR2 SNTAGT come from the germline V gene. CDR3 length: 17 amino acids. V gave up 1 base and J gave up 2 bases; unmatched junction bases: 11. CDR3 amino acids: CASSDWVSGQATYEQYF. In DNA form, the CDR3 reads TGTGCCAGCAGTGACTGGGTCAGCGGACAGGCGACCTACGAGCAGTACTTC.

The chain is built from TRBV18 and TRBJ2-3, with 10 bases aligning to TRBD2. The CDR3 has 15 residues. Germline V lookup: CDR1 KGHSH, CDR2 LQKENI. Trimming cost V 2 bases and J 2 bases; bases outside gene matches: 1. Here the CDR3 reads CASSPGLADTDTQYF. Written as DNA, the CDR3 is TGTGCCAGCTCACCAGGACTAGCGGACACAGATACGCAGTATTTT.

This clone was seen a few times. The chain uses TRBV19 and TRBJ2-2, with 10 nucleotides matching TRBD1. With V trimmed by 5 bases and J by 6 bases, 9 bases remained unmatched. This CDR3 has 16 amino acids. CDR1 is LNHDA, CDR2 SQIVND, per germline (reference sequence). CDR3 nucleotides: TGTGCCAGTAGTGACTCCGGGACAGGGGTCGCCGGGGAGCTGTTTTTT. Translating it yields CASSDSGTGVAGELFF.

This clone was seen more than once but under ten times. J is TRBJ1-6 and V is TRBV6-6; 9 bases line up with TRBD1. Looked up from germline, CDR1 is MNHNY and CDR2 is SVGAGI (reference sequence). J gave up 7 bases and V 7 bases, and 8 bases lay outside the gene matches. The CDR3 length is 15 residues. The CDR3 nucleotides are TGTGCCAGCATTCTACAGGGGGCGGGAAATTCACCCCTCCACTTT. As protein: CASILQGAGNSPLHF.

The V gene is TRBV9, the J gene TRBJ1-6, with TRBD1 matching 9 bases. CDR1 SGDLS and CDR2 YYNGEE come from the germline V gene. This CDR3 contains 16 residues. V lost 4 bases to trimming and J lost 5 bases; unmatched junction nucleotides: 7. The CDR3 DNA follows: TGTGCCAGCAGCCTCGGACAGGGGATAGATAATTCACCCCTCCACTTT. Protein: CASSLGQGIDNSPLHF. Complete variable domain (other parts from reference TRBV9 and TRBJ1-6): DSGVTQTPKHLITATGQRVTLRCSPRSGDLSVYWYQQSLDQGLQFLIQYYNGEERAKGNILERFSAQQFPDLHSELNLSSLELGDSALYFCASSLGQGIDNSPLHFGNGTRLTVT.

In its sample, this clone was seen a few times. This chain joins TRBV2 and TRBJ1-2, with D tentatively TRBD1 (6 bases). The germline CDR1 and CDR2 sequences are SNHLY and FYNNEI. Trimming pared 6 bases from V and 0 bases from J, leaving 8 bases between. The CDR3 is made up of 13 amino acids. The CDR3 spells CASRDSTNYGYTF. The CDR3, as DNA: TGTGCCAGCAGGGACAGTACTAACTATGGCTACACCTTC.

The CDR3 spells CASSQEWLAGQETQYF. In DNA form, the CDR3 reads TGCGCCAGCAGCCAAGAGTGGCTAGCGGGGCAAGAGACCCAGTACTTC. The chain has TRBV4-3 and TRBJ2-5; 9 bases align to TRBD2. In germline, CDR1 is LGHNA, CDR2 YSLEER. J lost 2 bases, V lost 0 bases, and 4 bases had no gene match. CDR3 length: 16 amino acids.

V and J are TRBV28 and TRBJ1-5; D is ambiguous. Trimming stripped 9 bases from V and 4 bases from J, with 16 bases between. This CDR3 is built from 14 residues. CDR1 is MDHEN, CDR2 SYDVKM, per germline. CDR3 bases: TGTGCCAGTCTCCCGGGGAGTGGGAATCAGCCCCAGCATTTT. Amino acids: CASLPGSGNQPQHF.

CDR3 coding DNA: TGTGCCAGCAGTTTTCTTCCGACAGGGGGCAGGACTGAAGCTTTCTTT. Translation gives CASSFLPTGGRTEAFF. The chain employs TRBV2 and TRBJ1-1; 10 nucleotides line up with TRBD1. The CDR3 covers 16 residues. The J segment lost 5 bases and the V segment lost 5 bases, leaving 11 bases of the junction unmatched. Germline values: CDR1 SNHLY, CDR2 FYNNEI.

This chain connects TRBV5-8 to TRBJ1-1; D is uncertain. Trimming took 2 bases from V and 5 from J, leaving 7 bases between them. The CDR3 extends over 12 amino acids. The germline V gene encodes CDR1 SGHTS and CDR2 YDEGEE. DNA of the CDR3: TGTGCCAGCAGCTTTAAGCGGACTGAAGCTTTCTTT. Encoded protein: CASSFKRTEAFF.

The chain links TRBV7-2 to TRBJ2-5, with TRBD2 matching over 8 bases. The trim removed 5 bases at V and 3 bases at J, leaving 5 bases unmatched. This CDR3 has 14 residues. The V gene's germline CDR1 is SGHTA and CDR2 FQGNSA. CDR3 in amino acids: CASSLRGGKETQYF. CDR3 nucleotide sequence: TGTGCCAGCAGCCTCCGCGGGGGGAAAGAGACCCAGTACTTC.

V gene TRBV7-2 combines with J gene TRBJ2-1; tentative D call: TRBD2 (7 bases). CDR3 size: 15 residues. The germline V gene encodes CDR1 SGHTA and CDR2 FQGNSA. V was cut by 3 bases and J by 9 bases, with 18 bases left in between. The CDR3 sequence: CASSFVGGAISEQFF. As DNA, the CDR3 is TGTGCCAGCAGCTTTGTAGGGGGGGCCATTAGTGAGCAGTTCTTC.

In this sample, this clone turned up once. The chain uses TRBV7-2 and TRBJ1-6; 7 bases are a match to TRBD1. Germline V CDR1 and CDR2: SGHTA, FQGNSA. The CDR3 loop spans 16 amino acids. V lost 1 base to trimming and J lost 2 bases; unmatched junction nucleotides: 2. The CDR3 loop reads CASSLGQGAYNSPLHF. The CDR3 DNA reads as TGTGCCAGCAGCTTAGGACAGGGTGCCTATAATTCACCCCTCCACTTT.